The 22 T cell receptor beta chains in this list originate from one sample, sequenced in a study of blood T cell repertoires in COVID-19 (dated by TCRdb to about 2020). The library was made by the immunoSEQ multiplex PCR assay. Here the immuneACCESS table is served through TCRdb, limited to in-frame sequences with V and J called. Missing clones are a known gap in these copies; in checked studies unresolved V genes cover under half, and the rest lacks a known reason. The sample has 160,000 or so clones on record, about four fifths of them singletons. The leading ten clones occupy 15% to 20% of the sample. Sequenced material: PBMCs or T cells enriched from blood (not recorded which). The receptors were gathered from a man aged 55 to 70 who had recovered from COVID-19.

The CDR3 spells CASSFVAGGSYEQYF. The CDR3 DNA sequence: TGTGCCAGCAGTTTTGTAGCGGGAGGATCCTACGAGCAGTACTTC. This sequence joins TRBV28 and TRBJ2-7; 10 bases agree with TRBD2. Germline CDR1 and CDR2: MDHEN and SYDVKM. The CDR3 runs to 15 residues. V lost 3 bases to trimming and J lost 1 base; unmatched junction nucleotides: 3.

V gene TRBV27 combines with J gene TRBJ2-2; tentatively, D is TRBD2 (6 bases). Germline lookup yields CDR1 MNHEY and CDR2 SMNVEV (reference sequence). The CDR3 consists of 14 residues. V gave up 3 bases and J gave up 6 bases, with 11 bases separating them. The CDR3 sequence is CASSFLGEAGELFF. The CDR3, as DNA: TGTGCCAGCAGTTTTTTGGGGGAGGCCGGGGAGCTGTTTTTT.

This clone has a handful of counts. The chain has TRBV19 and TRBJ1-6; TRBD1 aligns across 9 bases. V lost 3 bases to trimming and J lost 9 bases; unmatched junction nucleotides: 12. Germline V gene data show CDR1 as LNHDA and CDR2 as SQIVND (reference sequence). The CDR3 is 17 amino acids. Written as DNA, the CDR3 is TGTGCCAGTAGTATGTCGCGCACAGGGGGCGCGGGTTCACCCCTCCACTTT. Protein product: CASSMSRTGGAGSPLHF.

J is TRBJ1-1 and V is TRBV5-1; the match to TRBD1 covers 10 bases. Per germline, CDR1 SGHRS and CDR2 YFSETQ. Germline trimming cut 7 bases from V and 0 bases from J; bases unmatched to any gene: 6. The CDR3 has 15 residues. The CDR3 loop is CASSTGGSLNTEAFF. The CDR3 coding sequence is TGCGCCAGCTCGACAGGGGGCTCTCTGAACACTGAAGCTTTCTTT. Using reference TRBV5-1 and TRBJ1-1 for the parts outside the CDR3, the full variable domain is KAGVTQTPRYLIKTRGQQVTLSCSPISGHRSVSWYQQTPGQGLQFLFEYFSETQRNKGNFPGRFSGRQFSNSRSEMNVSTLELGDSALYLCASSTGGSLNTEAFFGQGTRLTVV.

The gene calls are TRBV3-1 (or the pseudogene TRBV3-2) and TRBJ1-5; D call uncertain. Germline V gives CDR1 LGHDT, CDR2 YNNKEL (reference sequence). This CDR3 region has 15 residues. Trimming took off 0 bases at V and 1 base at J, with 7 bases between the two ends. The DNA for the CDR3 is TGTGCCAGCAGCCAAGATACAACGAGCAATCAGCCCCAGCATTTT. It codes for CASSQDTTSNQPQHF.

This chain uses TRBV16 with TRBJ2-1, with 8 bases aligning to TRBD2. Germline CDR1 is KGHSY and CDR2 is FQNENV. V dropped 0 bases and J dropped 6; count of bases not matched to a gene: 7. This CDR3 is 16 amino acids long. The CDR3 DNA reads as TGTGCCAGCAGCCAATCCGGGACTAGGAGTGGCAATGAGCAGTTCTTC. Its protein product is CASSQSGTRSGNEQFF. Supplemented by reference TRBV16 and TRBJ2-1, the full variable domain reads GEEVAQTPKHLVRGEGQKAKLYCAPIKGHSYVFWYQQVLKNEFKFLISFQNENVFDETGMPKERFSAKCLPNSPCSLEIQATKLEDSAVYFCASSQSGTRSGNEQFFGPGTRLTVL.

About this clone itself: The same CDR3 arises from other DNA sequences in this sample as well. V and J are TRBV7-9 and TRBJ2-7, with 7 bases aligning to TRBD1. Per the germline V gene, CDR1 is SEHNR and CDR2 is FQNEAQ (reference sequence). CDR3 length: 13 amino acids. The V and J ends lost 6 bases and 3 bases, in that order; junction bases with no gene match: 5. In DNA, the CDR3 is TGTGCCAGCAGTCCCGGGACAGACTACGAGCAGTACTTC. This codes for CASSPGTDYEQYF.

J is TRBJ1-5 and V is TRBV7-2, with 7 bases lining up with TRBD1. CDR3 size: 15 residues. V was pared by 5 bases and J by 5 bases, with 9 bases of the junction left unmatched. Germline V gene lookup returns CDR1 SGHTA and CDR2 FQGNSA. Written as DNA, the CDR3 is TGTGCCAGCAGCCCAGGGGGGTACAGTCATCAGCCCCAGCATTTT. This sequence encodes CASSPGGYSHQPQHF. The whole variable domain, filled in from reference TRBV7-2 and TRBJ1-5, reads GAGVSQSPSNKVTEKGKDVELRCDPISGHTALYWYRQSLGQGLEFLIYFQGNSAPDKSGLPSDRFSAERTGGSVSTLTIQRTQQEDSAVYLCASSPGGYSHQPQHFGDGTRLSIL.

The DNA for the CDR3 is TGTGCCGTCCTTATATCCTCCCAGACAGGGGGCCCCATAAGATACGGTGGCTACACCTTC. This encodes CAVLISSQTGGPIRYGGYTF. The genes are TRBV28 and TRBJ1-2; 10 bases line up with TRBD1. The J segment lost 7 bases and the V segment lost 11 bases, leaving 31 bases of the junction unmatched. The CDR3 length is 20 residues. Germline loops: CDR1 MDHEN, CDR2 SYDVKM.

Only one count was recorded for this clone. The V call is TRBV3-1 (or the pseudogene TRBV3-2), the J call TRBJ2-2, with D tentatively TRBD2 (5 bases). The CDR3 totals 16 residues. V lost 3 bases, J lost 0 bases, and 11 bases lay in between. Germline V CDR1 and CDR2: LGHDT, YNNKEL (reference sequence). CDR3 protein: CASSQTGMTNTGELFF. CDR3 nucleotides: TGTGCCAGCAGCCAGACCGGGATGACGAACACCGGGGAGCTGTTTTTT.

V and J are TRBV5-1 and TRBJ1-2; TRBD1 might be the D (5 bases). Looked up from germline, CDR1 is SGHRS and CDR2 is YFSETQ. The CDR3 is 14 residues long. Trimming pared 0 bases from V and 8 bases from J, leaving 14 bases between. CDR3 nucleotides: TGCGCCAGCAGCTTGGCGACAGTCTCGGACGGCTACACCTTC. Amino acids: CASSLATVSDGYTF.

The chain links TRBV6-1 to TRBJ2-5, with TRBD2 matching over 7 bases. The CDR3 consists of 16 residues. The V segment lost 3 bases and the J segment 1 base; nucleotides outside the gene matches: 8. Germline V gene data show CDR1 as MNHNS and CDR2 as SASEGT. In DNA form, the CDR3 reads TGTGCCAGCAGTGAGGGGAGCGGGGAGTCCCAAGAGACCCAGTACTTC. This codes for CASSEGSGESQETQYF.

The genes are TRBV3-1 (or the pseudogene TRBV3-2) and TRBJ2-7; possible D gene TRBD2, 6 bases. The CDR3 consists of 13 residues. CDR1 LGHDT and CDR2 YNNKEL come from the germline V gene (reference sequence). Trimming left V 1 base short and J 2 bases short, with 6 bases between. CDR3: CASSQGLAYEQYF. CDR3 coding DNA: TGTGCCAGCAGCCAAGGACTAGCCTACGAGCAGTACTTC.

CDR3: CASKGASGPQKGSYNEQFF. CDR3 in DNA: TGTGCCAGCAAGGGAGCTAGCGGGCCCCAAAAGGGATCCTACAATGAGCAGTTCTTC. The J gene is TRBJ2-1, the V gene TRBV11-2, with 8 bases aligning to TRBD2. Germline assignment: CDR1 SGHAT and CDR2 FQNNGV. V shed 7 bases, J shed 1 base, and the junction held 18 bases outside the gene matches. The CDR3 loop spans 19 amino acids. Combining the CDR3 with reference TRBV11-2 and TRBJ2-1 gives the whole variable domain EAGVAQSPRYKIIEKRQSVAFWCNPISGHATLYWYQQILGQGPKLLIQFQNNGVVDDSQLPKDRFSAERLKGVDSTLKIQPAKLEDSAVYLCASKGASGPQKGSYNEQFFGPGTRLTVL.

This chain links TRBV30 with TRBJ1-4, with 10 positions matching TRBD1. CDR3 length: 16 residues. The J segment lost 13 bases and the V segment lost 4 bases, leaving 18 bases of the junction unmatched. Germline V gene sequence: CDR1 GTSNPN, CDR2 SVGIG (reference sequence). CDR3 bases: TGTGCCTGGACTATCAATACCGGGACAGGGGATAGTAGACTGTTTTTT. As protein: CAWTINTGTGDSRLFF.

The chain has TRBV18 and TRBJ2-2; TRBD1 aligns across 7 bases. Germline-derived CDR1 and CDR2 are KGHSH and LQKENI. J lost 4 bases, V lost 3 bases, and 5 bases had no gene match. The CDR3 contains 15 residues. CDR3 amino acids: CASSPKPGGTGELFF. CDR3 coding DNA: TGTGCCAGCTCACCGAAGCCAGGGGGCACCGGGGAGCTGTTTTTT.

The chain combines TRBV5-6 with TRBJ2-3; maybe TRBD2 (6 bases). Trimming stripped 0 bases from V and 4 bases from J, with 9 bases between. The length of the CDR3 is 14 residues. Germline CDR1 and CDR2: SGHDT and YYEEEE. CDR3 loop: CASSLGLASDTQYF. The CDR3 DNA is TGTGCCAGCAGCTTGGGGCTAGCGTCAGATACGCAGTATTTT.

This clone was counted a single time. This chain joins TRBV9 and TRBJ2-1, with D maybe TRBD2 (5 bases). The CDR3 consists of 13 residues. The V end was cut by 3 bases, the J end by 4 bases, with 8 bases between. The germline V gene has CDR1 SGDLS and CDR2 YYNGEE. CDR3 protein: CASSARTYNEQFF. In DNA form, the CDR3 reads TGTGCCAGCAGCGCCCGGACTTACAATGAGCAGTTCTTC.

The rearrangement uses TRBV2 and TRBJ1-3, with 7 bases fitting TRBD1. V was clipped by 3 bases and J by 8 bases; unmatched bases: 10. This CDR3 is built from 15 residues. Germline values: CDR1 SNHLY, CDR2 FYNNEI. CDR3 protein: CASSDRTGGRDTIYF. CDR3 nucleotide sequence: TGTGCCAGCAGTGACCGGACAGGCGGAAGAGACACCATATATTTT. Filled out from reference TRBV2 and TRBJ1-3, the complete variable domain reads EPEVTQTPSHQVTQMGQEVILRCVPISNHLYFYWYRQILGQKVEFLVSFYNNEISEKSEIFDDQFSVERPDGSNFTLKIRSTKLEDSAMYFCASSDRTGGRDTIYFGEGSWLTVV.

CDR3 amino acids: CASSLGQGGSPLHF. The CDR3 DNA reads TGTGCCAGCAGCCTAGGACAGGGCGGTTCACCCCTCCACTTT. The J gene is TRBJ1-6, the V gene TRBV7-2, with 8 bases that match TRBD1. The V gene's germline CDR1 is SGHTA and CDR2 FQGNSA. Trimming at V came to 5 bases and at J to 9 bases, leaving 6 bases not matched to a gene. This CDR3 comprises 14 residues.

The chain couples TRBV14 to TRBJ2-3, with TRBD2 identical over 13 bases. Germline-derived CDR1 and CDR2 are SGHDN and FVKESK. The CDR3 covers 15 residues. After removal of 1 base from V and 7 bases from J, the junction contained 2 bases not matched to a gene. In DNA, the CDR3 is TGTGCCAGCAGCCAAGGGACTAGCGGGGGATATACGCAGTATTTT. It specifies CASSQGTSGGYTQYF.

V usage is TRBV6-5 and J usage is TRBJ1-2, with 8 bases lining up with TRBD1. CDR1 is MNHEY and CDR2 is SVGAGI in the germline V gene. The CDR3 spans 12 residues. Germline trimming cut 9 bases from V and 8 bases from J; bases unmatched to any gene: 8. CDR3 in DNA: TGTGCCAGTGACAGGGGCAGAGAGGGCTACACCTTC. Translated, it gives CASDRGREGYTF.